The next 24 T cell receptor beta chains were all read from a single sample in a study of blood T cells in healthy people across ages. Primed by a sample-barcoded 5' primer and a J-beta primer mix, a second PCR proceeded for 7 to 11 cycles. TCRdb reprocessed the 5' RACE reads via MiXCR and lists one record per CDR3 protein. The table records approximately 1.5 million distinct CDR3 sequences, 30% to 35% of them present only once. The sequenced material came from blood. The receptors were sampled from a woman aged 25 to 39 in good health.

The chain joins TRBV6-1 to TRBJ2-1; D gene uncertain. Germline CDR1 and CDR2: MNHNS and SASEGT. The CDR3 has 11 residues. Trimming shortened V by 5 bases and J by 10 bases, and 9 bases separated the two germline ends. The CDR3: CASSLWVEQFF. The CDR3 DNA sequence: TGTGCCAGCAGTCTTTGGGTAGAGCAGTTCTTC.

The gene calls are TRBV12-5 and TRBJ2-4, with a tentative D call TRBD2 (6 bases). The CDR3 is 18 amino acids. The V gene's germline CDR1 is LGHNT and CDR2 FRNRAP. The V end was cut by 0 bases, the J end by 3 bases, with 18 bases between. In DNA form, the CDR3 reads TGTGCTAGTGGTTTGGTACGTAGACTAGGTGGGATCAAAAACATTCAGTACTTC. Its protein product is CASGLVRRLGGIKNIQYF.

This clonotype was recorded many times. The V call is TRBV29-1, the J call TRBJ2-1, with D unresolved. Germline V lookup: CDR1 SQVTM, CDR2 ANQGSEA. Trimming pared 4 bases from V and 0 bases from J, leaving 10 bases between. The length of the CDR3 is 14 residues. The CDR3 loop reads CSVALESSYNEQFF. DNA for the CDR3: TGCAGCGTTGCCCTAGAGAGCTCCTACAATGAGCAGTTCTTC.

This clonotype occurred many times. V gene TRBV20-1 combines with J gene TRBJ2-7; 9 bases line up with TRBD1. The CDR3 loop spans 14 amino acids. Germline trimming cut 6 bases from V and 2 bases from J; bases unmatched to any gene: 8. Germline V gene sequence: CDR1 DFQATT, CDR2 SNEGSKA (reference sequence). The CDR3 DNA is TGCAGTGCCTTACAGGGGGCGAAGCCCTACGAGCAGTACTTC. Translated: CSALQGAKPYEQYF.

Concerning this clonotype itself: This could be a read error, since a much larger clone is one nucleotide away. The genes are TRBV6-2 or TRBV6-3 and TRBJ1-5; D gene uncertain. V was clipped by 2 bases and J by 2 bases, with 7 bases between them. The germline gives CDR1 MNHEY, CDR2 SVGEGT. This CDR3 region has 14 residues. The CDR3 coding sequence is TGTGCCAGCAGTTACGAGGCGGGCAATCAGCCCCAGCATTTT. Translated, it gives CASSYEAGNQPQHF.

This clonotype was found once. The chain carries TRBV10-3 and TRBJ1-2; TRBD1 matches at 9 bases. From germline, CDR1 is ENHRY and CDR2 SYGVKD. V trimming: 6 bases; J trimming: 13 bases; junction bases outside the gene matches: 15. The CDR3 has 14 amino acids. The CDR3 DNA reads TGTGCCATCAGGACCTCGGGACAGGGATTGGTGGTCACCTTC. This codes for CAIRTSGQGLVVTF.

The chain links TRBV28 to TRBJ1-2; 9 nucleotides match TRBD1. V trimming: 5 bases; J trimming: 5 bases; junction bases outside the gene matches: 6. The CDR3 has 14 amino acids. Germline CDR1 and CDR2: MDHEN and SYDVKM. CDR3 DNA sequence: TGTGCCAGCAGTCGTACAGGGGGCCGGTATGGCTACACCTTC. Amino acids: CASSRTGGRYGYTF.

This clonotype has only a few counts. The chain is built from TRBV5-1 and TRBJ2-5; D assignment may be TRBD1 or TRBD2 (5 bases each). Per the germline V gene, CDR1 is SGHRS and CDR2 is YFSETQ. This CDR3 contains 15 residues. Trimming left V 4 bases short and J 3 bases short, with 16 bases between. This chain's CDR3 is CASSQEEQGEETQYF. The DNA of the CDR3 is TGCGCCAGCAGCCAGGAAGAGCAGGGAGAAGAGACCCAGTACTTC.

This clonotype was seen ten or more times. The DNA of the CDR3 is TGTGCCAGCAGCGTAGGGGGGGCGAACACTGAAGCTTTCTTT. It encodes CASSVGGANTEAFF. The rearrangement uses TRBV9 and TRBJ1-1; D may be TRBD1 (6 bases). This CDR3 has 14 amino acids. Trimming removed 0 bases from V and 1 base from J, with 7 bases in between. Germline V CDR1 and CDR2: SGDLS, YYNGEE. The complete variable domain, with remaining parts taken from reference TRBV9 and TRBJ1-1, reads DSGVTQTPKHLITATGQRVTLRCSPRSGDLSVYWYQQSLDQGLQFLIQYYNGEERAKGNILERFSAQQFPDLHSELNLSSLELGDSALYFCASSVGGANTEAFFGQGTRLTVV.

The chain carries TRBV7-9 and TRBJ2-1; the match to TRBD2 covers 9 bases. There are 15 residues in the CDR3. Trimming took 5 bases from V and 5 from J; bases not matched to a gene: 7. Germline lookup yields CDR1 SEHNR and CDR2 FQNEAQ (reference sequence). The CDR3 DNA reads as TGTGCCAGCAGCCCAAGGACTAGCGATCACAATGAGCAGTTCTTC. It encodes CASSPRTSDHNEQFF.

This clonotype was observed at least ten times. The chain has TRBV20-1 and TRBJ2-7, with a possible D match to TRBD1 (6 bases). The CDR3 has 12 residues. The germline V gene has CDR1 DFQATT and CDR2 SNEGSKA (reference sequence). Between the trimmed V and J ends, which lost 7 bases and 5 bases, there was a span of 15 bases. The CDR3 sequence: CSEQGRNDEQYF. CDR3 coding DNA: TGCAGTGAGCAGGGGAGAAACGACGAGCAGTACTTC.

The chain couples TRBV28 to TRBJ2-3, with 10 bases that match TRBD1. CDR3 length equals 16 residues. In germline, CDR1 is MDHEN, CDR2 SYDVKM. The V gene end was trimmed by 8 bases and the J gene end by 1 base; junction bases not matched to a gene: 9. CDR3 bases: TGTGCCAGCGGTGACCGGGACAGGGGAGGCACAGATACGCAGTATTTT. It is translated as CASGDRDRGGTDTQYF.

The rearrangement joins TRBV2 to TRBJ2-1, with TRBD2 as a possible D gene (6 bases). In germline, CDR1 is SNHLY, CDR2 FYNNEI. The V end lost 5 bases, the J end lost 6 bases, and 23 bases lay between the germline ends. CDR3 size: 17 residues. The CDR3 DNA reads TGTGCCAGCAGTAGGGGAGGAGCGGAGACATGGGGCAATGAGCAGTTCTTC. Translated: CASSRGGAETWGNEQFF. Using reference TRBV2 and TRBJ2-1 for the parts outside the CDR3, the full variable domain is EPEVTQTPSHQVTQMGQEVILRCVPISNHLYFYWYRQILGQKVEFLVSFYNNEISEKSEIFDDQFSVERPDGSNFTLKIRSTKLEDSAMYFCASSRGGAETWGNEQFFGPGTRLTVL.

The chain carries TRBV6-1 and TRBJ2-7; TRBD2 matches at 8 bases. This CDR3 contains 15 residues. J gave up 2 bases and V 2 bases, and 5 bases lay outside the gene matches. Germline loops: CDR1 MNHNS, CDR2 SASEGT. The CDR3 protein is CASSEQRGHPYEQYF. The CDR3 bases are TGTGCCAGCAGTGAACAGCGGGGGCACCCCTACGAGCAGTACTTC.

This clonotype was counted between two and nine times. The CDR3 sequence: CSAREGGTLAEQYF. The CDR3 DNA follows: TGCAGTGCTAGGGAGGGCGGAACTCTCGCCGAGCAGTACTTC. The chain uses TRBV20-1 and TRBJ2-5; D is perhaps TRBD2 (6 bases). The J call may not be correct, given that the DNA end is closer to TRBJ2-7. CDR3 size: 14 residues. Per the germline V gene, CDR1 is DFQATT and CDR2 is SNEGSKA (reference sequence).

Ten or more counts support this clonotype. The chain joins TRBV29-1 to TRBJ2-5, with D perhaps matching TRBD1 (5 bases). The V gene's germline CDR1 is SQVTM and CDR2 ANQGSEA. V lost 5 bases and J 2 bases, leaving 21 bases between the germline ends. The CDR3 has 16 residues. The CDR3 spells CSVYLTVDSPQETQYF. The DNA for the CDR3 is TGCAGCGTTTATCTGACCGTCGACAGCCCTCAAGAGACCCAGTACTTC.

This clonotype was seen a handful of times. This chain links TRBV7-9 with TRBJ2-2; no reliable D call. CDR1 SEHNR and CDR2 FQNEAQ come from the germline V gene (reference sequence). CDR3 length: 13 residues. The V gene lost 3 bases and the J gene lost 5 bases, with 7 bases spanning the gap. The CDR3 nucleotides are TGTGCCAGCAGCTTGCCCCCAACCGGGGAGCTGTTTTTT. It codes for CASSLPPTGELFF.

A single count supports this clonotype. The chain is built from TRBV6-1 and TRBJ2-1, with TRBD2 matching 12 bases. Germline V gives CDR1 MNHNS, CDR2 SASEGT. V lost 3 bases, J lost 10 bases, and 7 bases stayed unmatched. The CDR3 runs 15 residues. CDR3 amino acids: CASSDGLAGGNEQFF. Here the CDR3 DNA reads TGTGCCAGCAGTGACGGGCTAGCGGGGGGGAACGAGCAGTTCTTC.

J is TRBJ1-2 and V is TRBV7-9; 9 bases line up with TRBD1. V lost 5 bases, J lost 3 bases, and 7 bases stayed unmatched. The CDR3 runs 15 residues. Germline assignment: CDR1 SEHNR and CDR2 FQNEAQ (reference sequence). The CDR3 nucleotides read TGTGCCAGCAGCCCCGGACAGGGGAGGGACTATGGCTACACCTTC. It translates to CASSPGQGRDYGYTF.

The chain joins TRBV3-1 to TRBJ2-1; no definite D call. The CDR3 runs 13 residues. In germline, CDR1 is LGHDT, CDR2 YNNKEL (reference sequence). The V gene lost 0 bases and the J gene lost 7 bases, with 7 bases spanning the gap. The CDR3 here is CASSQEPANEQFF. CDR3 DNA sequence: TGTGCCAGCAGCCAAGAACCGGCGAATGAGCAGTTCTTC.

The rearrangement uses TRBV6-4 and TRBJ2-3, with 8 bases that match TRBD2. CDR3 size: 15 residues. The germline V gene encodes CDR1 MRHNA and CDR2 SNTAGT. The junction had 8 bases not matched to a gene; V was cut back by 4 bases and J by 5 bases. CDR3 region: CASSAHREGLDTQYF. CDR3 sequence (DNA): TGTGCCAGCAGTGCTCACCGGGAGGGGTTAGATACGCAGTATTTT.

This clonotype has only a few counts. The chain links TRBV4-1 to TRBJ1-2, with D maybe TRBD1 (5 bases). CDR3 length equals 13 residues. Trimming pared 0 bases from V and 6 bases from J, leaving 8 bases between. Germline CDR1 reads MGHRA; CDR2 reads YSYEKL. CDR3 region: CASSQDRDDGYTF. DNA of the CDR3: TGCGCCAGCAGCCAAGACAGGGATGATGGCTACACCTTC.

The CDR3 coding sequence is TGCGCCAGCAGCTTGGCCGACGGGGGGCGAGAGACCCAGTACTTC. Amino acids: CASSLADGGRETQYF. The rearrangement links TRBV5-1 to TRBJ2-5; TRBD2 might be the D (7 bases). This CDR3 is built from 15 residues. Between the trimmed V and J ends, which lost 0 bases and 4 bases, there was a span of 13 bases. Germline V gene data show CDR1 as SGHRS and CDR2 as YFSETQ.

V and J are TRBV2 and TRBJ1-2; 9 bases are shared with TRBD1. V gave up 6 bases and J gave up 2 bases; unmatched junction bases: 10. This CDR3 is built from 16 residues. The V gene's germline CDR1 is SNHLY and CDR2 FYNNEI. The CDR3 DNA is TGTGCCAGCAGCCTTATGGGACAGGGACCCAACTATGGCTACACCTTC. Encoded protein: CASSLMGQGPNYGYTF.